This TCR beta chain originates from a study of response to subunit inactivated influenza vaccine. In this sample, this clonotype turned up many times. V shed 0 bases, J shed 5 bases, and the junction held 2 bases outside the gene matches. The germline V gene encodes CDR1 SGHRS and CDR2 YFSETQ. CDR3 length: 14 residues. TCRdb passed the RT-PCR reads through MiXCR, listing each CDR3 protein once. The data hold 650,000 or so distinct CDR3 sequences, with 12% to 15% observed a single time. The source is a man in his fifties who received an inactivated influenza vaccine. This specimen was PBMCs from blood, taken about 14 days before vaccination. The V and J genes are TRBV5-1 and TRBJ2-1, with 7 bases fitting TRBD1. This CDR3 reads CASSLAGQDNEQFF. In DNA, the CDR3 is TGCGCCAGCAGCTTGGCCGGACAGGACAATGAGCAGTTCTTC. The variable domain in full, completed from reference TRBV5-1 and TRBJ2-1, reads KAGVTQTPRYLIKTRGQQVTLSCSPISGHRSVSWYQQTPGQGLQFLFEYFSETQRNKGNFPGRFSGRQFSNSRSEMNVSTLELGDSALYLCASSLAGQDNEQFFGPGTRLTVL.